This T cell receptor beta chain was sequenced in a study of OX40 agonist ivuxolimab in advanced cancers. The CDR3 is made up of 14 amino acids. Germline V lookup: CDR1 MNHNY, CDR2 SVGAGI (reference sequence). The junction had 7 bases not matched to a gene; V was cut back by 7 bases and J by 5 bases. Sequencing was performed with immunoSEQ multiplex PCR; in TCRdb, only in-frame clones are kept and a portion is missing. The sample records about 37,000 clones, more than 75% being singletons. The chain employs TRBV6-6 and TRBJ2-1, with TRBD1 matching over 8 bases. This clonotype was sampled from an adult with an advanced solid tumor such as melanoma, head and neck, liver or kidney cancer. Material: CD4+ or CD8+ T cells sorted from blood, obtained in a trial of the OX40 agonist ivuxolimab. The CDR3 DNA is TGTGCCAGCATGGACAGGGCCTCAAACAATGAGCAGTTCTTC. As protein: CASMDRASNNEQFF.